The entry below describes one T cell receptor beta chain. One junction end disagrees with the germline gene, perhaps due to a read error. The CDR3 runs to 14 residues. Germline-derived CDR1 and CDR2 are SGHRS and YFSETQ. The entry originates in a study of cytomegalovirus exposure and HLA in healthy donors. Primers: 60 Vbeta forward and 13 Jbeta reverse. In the study's own analysis: The authors later counted approximately 80 million unique TCR beta chains, roughly 10 million of them shared. Sequenced by immunoSEQ multiplex PCR; TCRdb stores in-frame clones only, minus some. The V and J calls and clone size come from that table; D and trimming were worked out from the DNA. Seen here are around 170,000 clones, about 80% observed once, and the top ten hold 0.5%.

This clonotype originated in a woman in her forties or fifties in good health and CMV-seronegative. Sample: PBMCs. V is TRBV5-1 and J is TRBJ2-7; D is perhaps TRBD2 (5 bases). The CDR3, as DNA: TGCGCCAGCAGCTTGGAAGTAGCGAGAGCTATCTACGAGTGG. The encoded protein is CASSLEVARAIYEW.